Following are 15 T cell receptor beta chains from one sample sequenced in a study of blood T cell repertoires in COVID-19 (dated by TCRdb to 2019 to 2021). Libraries were constructed by the immunoSEQ multiplex PCR assay. This is the immuneACCESS table as TCRdb keeps it, with only in-frame sequences that have V and J called. A part of the clones is gone; compared with another copy, unresolved V genes explain less than half, and the rest is unexplained. The sample records tens of thousands of clones, around 87% of which are singletons. The top ten constitute approximately 7.4% of the sample. Sequencing was performed on peripheral blood. These receptors were obtained from a human donor with acute or convalescent COVID-19. The donor label of this sample is uncertain.

V is TRBV30 and J is TRBJ2-3; 10 bases are a match to TRBD2. The germline V gene has CDR1 GTSNPN and CDR2 SVGIG (reference sequence). With V trimmed by 0 bases and J by 3 bases, 6 bases remained unmatched. CDR3 size: 16 residues. The CDR3 region is CAWSVASGGSTDTQYF. CDR3 nucleotide sequence: TGTGCCTGGAGTGTGGCTAGCGGGGGCTCTACAGATACGCAGTATTTT.

The gene calls are TRBV5-1 and TRBJ2-5, with a weak D call TRBD1 (5 bases). Germline CDR1 SGHRS, CDR2 YFSETQ. Trimming shortened V by 3 bases and J by 1 base, and 13 bases separated the two germline ends. This CDR3 region has 15 residues. CDR3 nucleotide sequence: TGCGCCAGCAGCTCCACAGGCGCTCTCCAAGAGACCCAGTACTTC. Its translation: CASSSTGALQETQYF. The variable domain in full, completed from reference TRBV5-1 and TRBJ2-5, reads KAGVTQTPRYLIKTRGQQVTLSCSPISGHRSVSWYQQTPGQGLQFLFEYFSETQRNKGNFPGRFSGRQFSNSRSEMNVSTLELGDSALYLCASSSTGALQETQYFGPGTRLLVL.

V is TRBV6-2 or TRBV6-3 and J is TRBJ2-7; tentative D call: TRBD2 (5 bases). Germline V gene data show CDR1 as MNHEY and CDR2 as SVGEGT. This CDR3 region has 15 residues. V lost 7 bases to trimming and J lost 3 bases, with 19 bases between them. The CDR3 reads CASTPDKAAFYEQYF. Written as DNA, the CDR3 is TGTGCCAGCACCCCGGATAAAGCGGCCTTCTACGAGCAGTACTTC.

This clone showed up just a few times. The rearrangement uses TRBV5-1 and TRBJ1-5; D possibly corresponds to TRBD1 (6 bases). The CDR3 is 16 residues long. Germline-derived CDR1 and CDR2 are SGHRS and YFSETQ. Deletions cut 4 bases from V and 3 bases from J, with 17 bases between. The CDR3 reads CASSLEPQGNNQPQHF. The CDR3 DNA reads as TGCGCCAGCAGCCTGGAACCTCAGGGGAACAATCAGCCCCAGCATTTT.

The chain joins TRBV19 to TRBJ2-6; 7 bases are shared with TRBD1. CDR3 length: 16 residues. V lost 5 bases to trimming and J lost 2 bases; unmatched junction nucleotides: 6. CDR1 is LNHDA, CDR2 SQIVND, per germline (reference sequence). The CDR3 region is CASSLSGQAGANVLTF. In nucleotides, the CDR3 is TGTGCCAGTAGTCTATCAGGACAGGCTGGGGCCAACGTCCTGACTTTC.

The V and J genes are TRBV6-2 or TRBV6-3 and TRBJ1-4; TRBD1 is a possible D gene (6 bases). The CDR3 extends over 14 amino acids. The V end lost 4 bases, the J end lost 8 bases, and 14 bases lay between the germline ends. CDR1 and CDR2 from the germline V gene are MNHEY and SVGEGT. CDR3 in amino acids: CASSSQGFREKLFF. The CDR3 coding sequence is TGTGCCAGCAGTTCACAGGGATTCCGGGAAAAACTGTTTTTT.

This chain joins TRBV18 and TRBJ1-3; no firm D call. CDR1 is KGHSH, CDR2 LQKENI, per germline. Trimming pared 1 base from V and 0 bases from J, leaving 10 bases between. This CDR3 spans 16 amino acids. The CDR3 region is CASSPRNGGSGNTIYF. The CDR3, as DNA: TGTGCCAGCTCACCACGGAACGGCGGCTCTGGAAACACCATATATTTT.

The sample holds many counts of this clone. The V and J genes are TRBV28 and TRBJ2-5, with D possibly being TRBD2 (5 bases). Germline assignment: CDR1 MDHEN and CDR2 SYDVKM. The CDR3 runs to 14 residues. V gave up 5 bases and J gave up 4 bases, with 14 bases separating them. As DNA, the CDR3 is TGTGCCAGCAGTATCGGGGAGTATGCAGAGACCCAGTACTTC. This sequence encodes CASSIGEYAETQYF.

This sequence joins TRBV30 and TRBJ1-2, with D perhaps matching TRBD1 (6 bases). CDR3 size: 13 residues. V lost 5 bases to trimming and J lost 8 bases, with 18 bases between them. CDR1 and CDR2 from the germline V gene are GTSNPN and SVGIG (reference sequence). The CDR3 loop is CAWSSGGPWGYTF. CDR3 bases: TGTGCCTGGTCCTCGGGGGGGCCGTGGGGCTACACCTTC.

V and J are TRBV19 and TRBJ1-5; TRBD1 matches 7 bases. The V and J ends lost 8 bases and 5 bases, in that order; junction bases with no gene match: 3. Germline assignment: CDR1 LNHDA and CDR2 SQIVND (reference sequence). The CDR3 length is 12 residues. As DNA, the CDR3 is TGTGCCAGTGGGACAGAGTATCAGCCCCAGCATTTT. The encoded protein is CASGTEYQPQHF.

This clone was detected only a few times. The J gene is TRBJ1-1, the V gene TRBV20-1, with TRBD1 matching 9 bases. V lost 3 bases, J lost 2 bases, and 10 bases stayed unmatched. The length of the CDR3 is 16 residues. Germline values: CDR1 DFQATT, CDR2 SNEGSKA (reference sequence). The CDR3, as DNA: TGCAGTGCTAGTGGTACAGGGGGCAGGCGAAACACTGAAGCTTTCTTT. Amino acid sequence: CSASGTGGRRNTEAFF.

The table lists this clone with a count of one. This chain connects TRBV27 to TRBJ1-1; no clear D gene. Germline V gene data show CDR1 as MNHEY and CDR2 as SMNVEV (reference sequence). This CDR3 has 14 amino acids. The germline V and J ends were trimmed by 2 bases and 0 bases, with 7 bases remaining between them. The CDR3 region has the DNA TGTGCCAGCAGTTTACGTCCCGTGAACACTGAAGCTTTCTTT. Translated: CASSLRPVNTEAFF.

This rearrangement joins TRBV6-2 or TRBV6-3 to TRBJ2-7; 9 bases fit TRBD1. Looked up from germline, CDR1 is MNHEY and CDR2 is SVGEGT. V was clipped by 5 bases and J by 5 bases; unmatched bases: 10. The CDR3 length is 15 residues. CDR3 sequence: CASSPAGTGNDEQYF. CDR3 nucleotide sequence: TGTGCCAGCAGTCCCGCCGGGACAGGGAACGACGAGCAGTACTTC.

The chain couples TRBV4-2 to TRBJ2-5; no clear D gene. CDR1 and CDR2 (germline): LGHNA, YNFKEQ. The V end lost 0 bases, the J end lost 1 base, and 12 bases lay between the germline ends. This CDR3 spans 16 amino acids. The CDR3 region is CASSQESDKIQETQYF. The CDR3 nucleotides read TGTGCCAGCAGCCAAGAGTCAGACAAAATCCAAGAGACCCAGTACTTC.

The chain is built from TRBV4-2 and TRBJ1-2; D may be TRBD1 (6 bases). With 1 base removed from V and 6 bases from J, the gap between germline ends came to 15 bases. From germline, CDR1 is LGHNA and CDR2 YNFKEQ. This CDR3 region has 15 residues. The DNA for the CDR3 is TGTGCCAGCAGCCAAGCACAGGCAGGGGCGAATGGCTACACCTTC. Amino acids: CASSQAQAGANGYTF.